These 25 T cell receptor beta chains originate from one sample sequenced in a study of cytomegalovirus exposure and HLA in healthy donors. The repertoire was sequenced with immunoSEQ multiplex PCR; TCRdb's copy has only in-frame clones and lacks some. This sample yields approximately 54,000 clones, of which roughly 87% are seen a single time; roughly 8% belongs to the top ten. Material: PBMCs. These TCRs come from a woman under 30 in good health and CMV-seropositive.

The chain carries TRBV6-1 and TRBJ1-5; D is undetermined. Germline V gives CDR1 MNHNS, CDR2 SASEGT. The germline V and J ends were trimmed by 0 bases and 0 bases, with 9 bases remaining between them. The CDR3 is 16 amino acids. Here the CDR3 reads CASSEAGGLSNQPQHF. The CDR3 nucleotides read TGTGCCAGCAGTGAAGCAGGCGGACTTAGCAATCAGCCCCAGCATTTT.

The genes are TRBV9 and TRBJ2-2, with a weak D call TRBD2 (6 bases). The V end lost 0 bases, the J end lost 0 bases, and 9 bases lay between the germline ends. The CDR3 is made up of 16 amino acids. Per germline, CDR1 SGDLS and CDR2 YYNGEE. CDR3 bases: TGTGCCAGCAGCGTAGCGACTAGAGCGAACACCGGGGAGCTGTTTTTT. This gives the protein CASSVATRANTGELFF.

The rearrangement links TRBV10-3 to TRBJ1-4; D is unresolved. Trimming cost V 2 bases and J 3 bases, with 7 bases left between them. Germline CDR1 and CDR2: ENHRY and SYGVKD. The CDR3 runs to 14 residues. CDR3 in amino acids: CAISETPANEKLFF. DNA of the CDR3: TGTGCCATCAGTGAGACGCCAGCTAATGAAAAACTGTTTTTT.

This chain links TRBV27 with TRBJ1-3; 9 bases match TRBD1. Germline V gene sequence: CDR1 MNHEY, CDR2 SMNVEV (reference sequence). The ends lost 5 bases at V and 4 bases at J; junction bases unmatched: 6. This CDR3 is built from 15 residues. The CDR3 sequence is CASSATTGGGNTIYF. In DNA form, the CDR3 reads TGTGCCAGCAGTGCCACGACAGGGGGAGGAAACACCATATATTTT.

The chain recombines TRBV27 with TRBJ2-1; a weak D match, TRBD1 (5 bases). This CDR3 is 16 amino acids long. The germline V gene has CDR1 MNHEY and CDR2 SMNVEV (reference sequence). V was pared by 5 bases and J by 1 base, with 15 bases between. The CDR3 is CASSKLGVKSYNEQFF. The CDR3 region has the DNA TGTGCCAGCAGTAAGTTAGGGGTAAAATCCTACAATGAGCAGTTCTTC.

J is TRBJ2-7 and V is TRBV2, with TRBD1 matching 8 bases. The CDR3 extends over 14 amino acids. Trimming cost V 6 bases and J 3 bases; bases outside gene matches: 7. Germline CDR1 is SNHLY and CDR2 is FYNNEI. The CDR3 nucleotides are TGTGCCAGCAGGACAGGGGTTAATCGCTACGAGCAGTACTTC. This translates into CASRTGVNRYEQYF.

The chain has TRBV13 and TRBJ2-7, with 13 bases aligning to TRBD2. This CDR3 comprises 17 residues. Germline-derived CDR1 and CDR2 are PRHDT and FYEKMQ (reference sequence). Germline trimming cut 2 bases from V and 0 bases from J; bases unmatched to any gene: 4. CDR3 in amino acids: CASSLTLAGGSSYEQYF. CDR3 nucleotide sequence: TGTGCCAGCAGCTTAACACTAGCGGGGGGGAGCTCCTACGAGCAGTACTTC.

The chain joins TRBV5-1 to TRBJ2-1, with no clear D. With 5 bases removed from V and 0 bases from J, the gap between germline ends came to 6 bases. The CDR3 is 13 residues long. Germline V gene sequence: CDR1 SGHRS, CDR2 YFSETQ. Written as DNA, the CDR3 is TGCGCCAGCAGGGAGAGCTCCTACAATGAGCAGTTCTTC. Amino acid sequence: CASRESSYNEQFF.

This CDR3 reads CASSQVQRNQPQHF. CDR3 DNA sequence: TGCGCCAGCAGCCAAGTACAGCGGAATCAGCCCCAGCATTTT. The V call is TRBV4-1, the J call TRBJ1-5, with D hard to call. CDR3 length equals 14 residues. CDR1 is MGHRA and CDR2 is YSYEKL in the germline V gene. Trimming removed 1 base from V and 4 bases from J, with 8 bases in between.

This CDR3 reads CASSFRGLTGGTTDTQYF. The DNA of the CDR3 is TGTGCCAGCAGCTTCAGGGGGCTTACAGGGGGCACCACAGATACGCAGTATTTT. J is TRBJ2-3 and V is TRBV7-8; 9 bases line up with TRBD1. Per the germline V gene, CDR1 is SGHVS and CDR2 is FQNEAQ. V lost 3 bases, J lost 2 bases, and 12 bases stayed unmatched. This CDR3 comprises 18 residues.

This clone was counted once. This rearrangement joins TRBV6-1 to TRBJ2-7; 9 bases fit TRBD1. The germline CDR1 and CDR2 sequences are MNHNS and SASEGT. This CDR3 region has 15 residues. The junction had 4 bases not matched to a gene; V was cut back by 4 bases and J by 0 bases. The CDR3 DNA reads TGTGCCAGCAGTGGAGGGACAGGGTCCTCCTACGAGCAGTACTTC. Protein sequence: CASSGGTGSSYEQYF.

The V gene is TRBV9, the J gene TRBJ1-6; 8 nucleotides agree with TRBD1. The junction had 6 bases not matched to a gene; V was cut back by 0 bases and J by 4 bases. CDR3 size: 17 residues. Germline V gene lookup returns CDR1 SGDLS and CDR2 YYNGEE. The CDR3 coding sequence is TGTGCCAGCAGCGTAGGGGCAGGGGGCGTATATAATTCACCCCTCCACTTT. This sequence encodes CASSVGAGGVYNSPLHF.

The chain joins TRBV19 to TRBJ1-1, with 8 bases that match TRBD1. Trimming at V came to 6 bases and at J to 4 bases, leaving 10 bases not matched to a gene. Per germline, CDR1 LNHDA and CDR2 SQIVND (reference sequence). There are 15 residues in the CDR3. The DNA for the CDR3 is TGTGCCAGTAGCACCCTGGACAGGGAGGGCACTGAAGCTTTCTTT. It yields the protein CASSTLDREGTEAFF.

V is TRBV6-4 and J is TRBJ1-6; D is perhaps TRBD1 (5 bases). The CDR3 spans 15 residues. The germline gives CDR1 MRHNA, CDR2 SNTAGT. Trimming shortened V by 3 bases and J by 9 bases, and 15 bases separated the two germline ends. The CDR3 DNA sequence: TGTGCCAGCAGTGATGGGAGGGGAGATCTTTCACCCCTCCACTTT. Its protein product is CASSDGRGDLSPLHF.

The rearrangement uses TRBV5-1 and TRBJ1-5; D might be TRBD1 (6 bases). Trimming took 0 bases from V and 7 from J, leaving 11 bases between them. The CDR3 contains 14 residues. CDR1 and CDR2 from the germline V gene are SGHRS and YFSETQ. Here the CDR3 reads CASSLVPGEQPQHF. The CDR3 nucleotides read TGCGCCAGCAGCTTGGTTCCAGGGGAGCAGCCCCAGCATTTT.

The genes are TRBV19 and TRBJ1-1, with D tentatively TRBD1 (6 bases). This CDR3 comprises 12 residues. Per the germline V gene, CDR1 is LNHDA and CDR2 is SQIVND (reference sequence). V was clipped by 5 bases and J by 11 bases, with 15 bases between them. CDR3 bases: TGTGCCAGTAGTCCAAGGGGGGGCGAGGCTTTCTTT. This sequence encodes CASSPRGGEAFF. The full variable domain, rest sourced from reference TRBV19 and TRBJ1-1, is DGGITQSPKYLFRKEGQNVTLSCEQNLNHDAMYWYRQDPGQGLRLIYYSQIVNDFQKGDIAEGYSVSREKKESFPLTVTSAQKNPTAFYLCASSPRGGEAFFGQGTRLTVV.

This clone was recorded a few times. J is TRBJ2-7 and V is TRBV9; 7 bases match TRBD1. The germline V gene encodes CDR1 SGDLS and CDR2 YYNGEE. There are 14 residues in the CDR3. The V segment lost 4 bases and the J segment 5 bases; nucleotides outside the gene matches: 9. CDR3 loop: CASSFRQGLDEQYF. The CDR3 nucleotides read TGTGCCAGCAGCTTCAGACAGGGTCTCGACGAGCAGTACTTC.

The chain recombines TRBV5-1 with TRBJ1-2; D uncertain. Trimming cost V 6 bases and J 7 bases, with 10 bases left between them. CDR1 and CDR2 from the germline V gene are SGHRS and YFSETQ. CDR3 length: 11 residues. CDR3 nucleotides: TGCGCCAGCAAACTCGAGGGTGGCTACACCTTC. As protein: CASKLEGGYTF.

The gene calls are TRBV9 and TRBJ1-1, with D perhaps matching TRBD1 (5 bases). CDR1 SGDLS and CDR2 YYNGEE come from the germline V gene. Trimming shortened V by 3 bases and J by 4 bases, and 10 bases separated the two germline ends. The CDR3 spans 13 residues. CDR3 bases: TGTGCCAGCAGCGCCGACACAGGCACTGAAGCTTTCTTT. It is translated as CASSADTGTEAFF.

This chain uses TRBV28 with TRBJ2-7; the match to TRBD2 covers 7 bases. The CDR3 totals 14 residues. The germline V gene has CDR1 MDHEN and CDR2 SYDVKM. The V gene end was trimmed by 2 bases and the J gene end by 3 bases; junction bases not matched to a gene: 4. The CDR3 DNA sequence: TGTGCCAGCAGTTTAACAGGCGGGAGCTACGAGCAGTACTTC. Amino acid sequence: CASSLTGGSYEQYF.

J is TRBJ1-3 and V is TRBV11-2; D call uncertain. Germline-derived CDR1 and CDR2 are SGHAT and FQNNGV. The CDR3 covers 18 residues. V was clipped by 2 bases and J by 4 bases, with 21 bases between them. For the CDR3, the DNA is TGTGCCAGCAGCTTACATATTCCTAGAATCCCGACGGGAAACACCATATATTTT. Translation gives CASSLHIPRIPTGNTIYF.

This clone was observed a single time. V and J are TRBV6-5 and TRBJ1-3; D unclear. Germline CDR1 is MNHEY and CDR2 is SVGAGI. The length of the CDR3 is 13 residues. Trimming cost V 6 bases and J 4 bases, with 10 bases left between them. CDR3 protein: CASRSGAGNTIYF. CDR3 in DNA: TGTGCCAGCAGATCAGGTGCCGGAAACACCATATATTTT.

The chain combines TRBV19 with TRBJ2-7, with 8 bases matching TRBD1. This CDR3 contains 13 residues. The V gene's germline CDR1 is LNHDA and CDR2 SQIVND (reference sequence). J lost 5 bases, V lost 6 bases, and 6 bases had no gene match. The CDR3 sequence is CASRAGTGNEQYF. The CDR3 DNA follows: TGTGCCAGTAGGGCTGGGACAGGCAACGAGCAGTACTTC. The full variable domain, with the rest looked up from reference TRBV19 and TRBJ2-7, is DGGITQSPKYLFRKEGQNVTLSCEQNLNHDAMYWYRQDPGQGLRLIYYSQIVNDFQKGDIAEGYSVSREKKESFPLTVTSAQKNPTAFYLCASRAGTGNEQYFGPGTRLTVT.

The genes are TRBV10-3 and TRBJ2-3; TRBD2 matches at 11 bases. The CDR3 runs 18 residues. Losses at the gene ends were 5 bases for V and 6 bases for J; bases not matched to a gene: 16. CDR1 and CDR2 (germline): ENHRY, SYGVKD. The chain's CDR3 is CAISPGTSGLKDSDTQYF. Here the CDR3 DNA reads TGTGCCATCAGTCCCGGGACTAGCGGCCTAAAAGATTCCGATACGCAGTATTTT.

The chain's CDR3 is CASNLGTVQETQYF. The CDR3, as DNA: TGTGCCAGCAACCTCGGGACAGTCCAAGAGACCCAGTACTTC. The V gene is TRBV7-2, the J gene TRBJ2-5; TRBD1 matches 7 bases. This CDR3 contains 14 residues. Germline-derived CDR1 and CDR2 are SGHTA and FQGNSA. The V segment lost 7 bases and the J segment 1 base; nucleotides outside the gene matches: 6.